This is a list of T cell receptor beta chains from one sample in a study of blood T cell repertoires in COVID-19. TCRdb's copy holds only in-frame clones and misses some; the assay was immunoSEQ multiplex PCR. The sample has about 480,000 clones; over 75% are singletons. The sequencing input was PBMCs or T cells enriched from blood (not recorded which). The receptors come from a woman between 40 and 55 years old who had recovered from COVID-19. Both conserved end residues are part of each CDR3. A D gene is named only where the DNA matches it firmly. Some rows have no size entry. The others give once, few or many, or a class for an expanded clone.

d_call: -; cdr3_length: 16; v_call: TRBV27; clone_size: -; j_call: TRBJ2-3; cdr3_aa: CASSLRGSRGTDTQYF; cdr3_nt: TGTGCCAGCAGTTTAAGGGGGTCCAGGGGAACAGATACGCAGTATTTT
d_call: -; cdr3_length: 14; v_call: TRBV6-5; clone_size: -; j_call: TRBJ1-2; cdr3_aa: CASSYSGGDYGYTF; cdr3_nt: TGTGCCAGCAGTTACTCCGGAGGGGACTATGGCTACACCTTC
d_call: TRBD2; cdr3_length: 14; v_call: TRBV11-2; clone_size: -; j_call: TRBJ2-5; cdr3_aa: CASSTREGQETQYF; cdr3_nt: TGTGCCAGCTCCACCCGGGAGGGGCAAGAGACCCAGTACTTC
d_call: -; cdr3_length: 15; v_call: TRBV10-3; clone_size: -; j_call: TRBJ1-1; cdr3_aa: CAISSGPEGNTEAFF; cdr3_nt: TGTGCCATCAGTTCCGGGCCCGAGGGGAACACTGAAGCTTTCTTT
d_call: -; cdr3_length: 13; v_call: TRBV29-1; clone_size: -; j_call: TRBJ1-1; cdr3_aa: CSVDRAKNTEAFF; cdr3_nt: TGCAGCGTTGACAGGGCCAAGAACACTGAAGCTTTCTTT
d_call: -; cdr3_length: 14; v_call: TRBV7-2; clone_size: -; j_call: TRBJ1-2; cdr3_aa: CASSPATGLGGYTF; cdr3_nt: TGTGCCAGCAGCCCAGCTACGGGTCTTGGAGGCTACACCTTC
d_call: -; cdr3_length: 14; v_call: TRBV15; clone_size: -; j_call: TRBJ1-4; cdr3_aa: CATSRGPTNEKLFF; cdr3_nt: TGTGCCACCAGCAGAGGGCCAACTAATGAAAAACTGTTTTTT
d_call: -; cdr3_length: 15; v_call: TRBV11-3; clone_size: -; j_call: TRBJ2-7; cdr3_aa: CASSRGRTISYEQYF; cdr3_nt: TGTGCCAGCAGCCGAGGGAGGACCATCTCCTACGAGCAGTACTTC
d_call: -; cdr3_length: 12; v_call: TRBV19; clone_size: -; j_call: TRBJ2-7; cdr3_aa: CASSIQGFEQYF; cdr3_nt: TGTGCCAGTAGTATCCAGGGGTTCGAGCAGTACTTC
d_call: -; cdr3_length: 13; v_call: TRBV7-2; clone_size: -; j_call: TRBJ2-7; cdr3_aa: CASSLSSSYEQYF; cdr3_nt: TGTGCCAGCAGCTTATCCTCGAGCTACGAGCAGTACTTC
d_call: -; cdr3_length: 16; v_call: TRBV11-3; clone_size: -; j_call: TRBJ2-3; cdr3_aa: CASSLGGRLGTDTQYF; cdr3_nt: TGTGCCAGCAGCTTAGGGGGGCGCTTGGGCACAGATACGCAGTATTTT
d_call: -; cdr3_length: 15; v_call: TRBV5-1; clone_size: -; j_call: TRBJ1-1; cdr3_aa: CASSDPKTGNTEAFF; cdr3_nt: TGCGCCAGCAGCGACCCTAAGACAGGGAACACTGAAGCTTTCTTT
d_call: -; cdr3_length: 15; v_call: TRBV6-5; clone_size: -; j_call: TRBJ2-4; cdr3_aa: CASSPLRGFKNIQYF; cdr3_nt: TGTGCCAGCAGTCCCCTACGAGGGTTCAAAAACATTCAGTACTTC
d_call: TRBD2; cdr3_length: 19; v_call: TRBV7-2; clone_size: -; j_call: TRBJ2-1; cdr3_aa: CASSSSSGRASQRYNEQFF; cdr3_nt: TGTGCCAGCAGCTCCTCTAGCGGGAGGGCCTCTCAGAGGTACAATGAGCAGTTCTTC
d_call: -; cdr3_length: 14; v_call: TRBV19; clone_size: -; j_call: TRBJ2-2; cdr3_aa: CASIWGPNTGELFF; cdr3_nt: TGTGCCAGTATTTGGGGCCCGAACACCGGGGAGCTGTTTTTT
d_call: -; cdr3_length: 16; v_call: TRBV25-1; clone_size: -; j_call: TRBJ2-7; cdr3_aa: CASSVRSGTSSYEQYF; cdr3_nt: TGTGCCAGCAGTGTTCGAAGCGGGACATCCTCCTACGAGCAGTACTTC
d_call: TRBD2; cdr3_length: 16; v_call: TRBV7-8; clone_size: -; j_call: TRBJ2-1; cdr3_aa: CASSLAGLAAYNEQFF; cdr3_nt: TGTGCCAGCAGCTTAGCCGGACTAGCGGCGTACAATGAGCAGTTCTTC
d_call: TRBD1; cdr3_length: 17; v_call: TRBV14; clone_size: -; j_call: TRBJ2-7; cdr3_aa: CASSQSIGRDRDYEQYF; cdr3_nt: TGTGCCAGCAGCCAATCGATTGGTCGGGACAGGGACTACGAGCAGTACTTC
d_call: -; cdr3_length: 15; v_call: TRBV30; clone_size: -; j_call: TRBJ2-7; cdr3_aa: CAWSVESGRGYEQYF; cdr3_nt: TGTGCCTGGAGTGTTGAATCGGGCAGGGGTTACGAGCAGTACTTC
d_call: -; cdr3_length: 12; v_call: TRBV11-2; clone_size: -; j_call: TRBJ1-1; cdr3_aa: CASCTSNTEAFF; cdr3_nt: TGTGCCAGCTGTACATCGAACACTGAAGCTTTCTTT
d_call: -; cdr3_length: 14; v_call: TRBV6-2/TRBV6-3; clone_size: -; j_call: TRBJ1-1; cdr3_aa: CASSYDPGAPEAFF; cdr3_nt: TGTGCCAGCAGTTACGACCCAGGGGCCCCTGAAGCTTTCTTT
d_call: -; cdr3_length: 13; v_call: TRBV3-1/TRBV3-2; clone_size: -; j_call: TRBJ2-7; cdr3_aa: CASSQRQTYEQYF; cdr3_nt: TGTGCCAGCAGCCAGCGTCAAACCTACGAGCAGTACTTC
d_call: -; cdr3_length: 15; v_call: TRBV18; clone_size: -; j_call: TRBJ1-1; cdr3_aa: CASSPQAGIGTEAFF; cdr3_nt: TGTGCCAGCTCACCACAGGCAGGGATCGGCACTGAAGCTTTCTTT
d_call: -; cdr3_length: 16; v_call: TRBV21-1; clone_size: -; j_call: TRBJ1-1; cdr3_aa: CASLSGRERFATEAFF; cdr3_nt: TGTGCCAGCCTCAGTGGGAGGGAGCGGTTTGCCACTGAAGCTTTCTTT
d_call: TRBD2; cdr3_length: 14; v_call: TRBV6-5; clone_size: once; j_call: TRBJ2-7; cdr3_aa: CASSYALAGDEQYF; cdr3_nt: TGTGCCAGCAGTTATGCACTAGCGGGAGACGAGCAGTACTTC
d_call: -; cdr3_length: 14; v_call: TRBV4-3; clone_size: -; j_call: TRBJ2-5; cdr3_aa: CASSQEAEAKTQYF; cdr3_nt: TGCGCCAGCAGCCAAGAAGCTGAAGCGAAGACCCAGTACTTC
d_call: TRBD1; cdr3_length: 16; v_call: TRBV9; clone_size: few; j_call: TRBJ2-1; cdr3_aa: CASSTPGQGRVIEQFF; cdr3_nt: TGTGCCAGCAGTACCCCGGGACAGGGTAGAGTCATTGAGCAGTTCTTC
d_call: -; cdr3_length: 14; v_call: TRBV6-5; clone_size: -; j_call: TRBJ1-6; cdr3_aa: CASSRPQGPGVLHF; cdr3_nt: TGTGCCAGCAGCCGCCCCCAGGGCCCGGGTGTCCTCCACTTT
d_call: TRBD1; cdr3_length: 19; v_call: TRBV4-3; clone_size: -; j_call: TRBJ1-5; cdr3_aa: CASSQDVNRGQGLYQPQHF; cdr3_nt: TGCGCCAGCAGCCAAGATGTGAACAGGGGACAGGGGTTATATCAGCCCCAGCATTTT
d_call: TRBD1; cdr3_length: 14; v_call: TRBV5-6; clone_size: -; j_call: TRBJ1-5; cdr3_aa: CASSRDRGTQPQHF; cdr3_nt: TGTGCCAGCAGTCGGGACAGAGGGACTCAGCCCCAGCATTTT
d_call: TRBD1; cdr3_length: 14; v_call: TRBV3-1/TRBV3-2; clone_size: -; j_call: TRBJ1-2; cdr3_aa: CASSQEQGAGGYTF; cdr3_nt: TGTGCCAGCAGCCAAGAACAGGGGGCGGGCGGCTACACCTTC
d_call: -; cdr3_length: 12; v_call: TRBV2; clone_size: -; j_call: TRBJ1-4; cdr3_aa: CASGLTNEKLFF; cdr3_nt: TGTGCCAGTGGACTGACTAATGAAAAACTGTTTTTT
d_call: TRBD2; cdr3_length: 19; v_call: TRBV7-7; clone_size: once; j_call: TRBJ2-1; cdr3_aa: CASSPRLAGGYSTYNEQFF; cdr3_nt: TGTGCTAGCAGCCCCCGACTAGCGGGAGGCTACTCCACCTACAATGAGCAGTTCTTC
d_call: TRBD1; cdr3_length: 16; v_call: TRBV5-1; clone_size: -; j_call: TRBJ2-5; cdr3_aa: CASSPRTGRGQETQYF; cdr3_nt: TGCGCCAGCAGCCCGAGGACAGGGCGAGGACAAGAGACCCAGTACTTC
d_call: TRBD2; cdr3_length: 17; v_call: TRBV4-3; clone_size: -; j_call: TRBJ2-3; cdr3_aa: CASSQDLYGLDTDTQYF; cdr3_nt: TGCGCCAGCAGCCAAGATCTATACGGACTAGACACAGATACGCAGTATTTT
d_call: TRBD2; cdr3_length: 16; v_call: TRBV7-6; clone_size: -; j_call: TRBJ2-3; cdr3_aa: CASSLASSGRTDTQYF; cdr3_nt: TGTGCCAGCAGCTTAGCGTCTAGCGGGAGAACAGATACGCAGTATTTT
d_call: TRBD1; cdr3_length: 18; v_call: TRBV24-1; clone_size: -; j_call: TRBJ1-5; cdr3_aa: CATSDSRIGTGGFQPQHF; cdr3_nt: TGTGCCACCAGTGATTCCCGCATAGGAACAGGGGGCTTTCAGCCCCAGCATTTT
d_call: TRBD1; cdr3_length: 15; v_call: TRBV5-1; clone_size: -; j_call: TRBJ2-7; cdr3_aa: CASSLVTGGAYEQYF; cdr3_nt: TGCGCCAGCAGCTTGGTGACAGGGGGCGCGTACGAGCAGTACTTC
d_call: -; cdr3_length: 18; v_call: TRBV7-2; clone_size: -; j_call: TRBJ1-5; cdr3_aa: CASSLTGATPYSNQPQHF; cdr3_nt: TGTGCCAGCAGCTTAACAGGAGCAACACCATATAGCAATCAGCCCCAGCATTTT
d_call: TRBD2; cdr3_length: 13; v_call: TRBV10-3; clone_size: -; j_call: TRBJ2-7; cdr3_aa: CAIKGLGIGEQYF; cdr3_nt: TGTGCCATCAAGGGACTAGGAATTGGCGAGCAGTACTTC
d_call: TRBD2; cdr3_length: 16; v_call: TRBV9; clone_size: -; j_call: TRBJ2-5; cdr3_aa: CASSHQLAGGEETQYF; cdr3_nt: TGTGCCAGCAGCCATCAACTAGCGGGAGGGGAAGAGACCCAGTACTTC
d_call: -; cdr3_length: 15; v_call: TRBV19; clone_size: -; j_call: TRBJ1-5; cdr3_aa: CASSPAGRRNQPQHF; cdr3_nt: TGTGCCAGTAGCCCGGCAGGGAGGAGGAATCAGCCCCAGCATTTT
d_call: TRBD2; cdr3_length: 18; v_call: TRBV7-9; clone_size: -; j_call: TRBJ2-3; cdr3_aa: CASSLSTSGRGGADTQYF; cdr3_nt: TGTGCCAGCAGCTTATCGACTAGCGGGAGAGGAGGGGCAGATACGCAGTATTTT
d_call: -; cdr3_length: 10; v_call: TRBV20-1; clone_size: -; j_call: TRBJ1-1; cdr3_aa: CSASLPPAFF; cdr3_nt: TGCAGTGCTAGTCTACCCCCAGCTTTCTTT